Given below is one T cell receptor (beta chain) in context. Antigen specificity is unknown. The authors ran a second PCR of roughly 6 to 12 cycles using a sample-barcoded 5' primer and a J-beta primer mix. All cDNA molecules were each tagged by a template-switch adaptor with 12 random nucleotides. Each single sample gave us at least 2.5 million CDR3-containing paired-end reads. Via MiXCR, TCRdb re-called the 5' RACE reads, giving one row per CDR3 protein. The sample has hundreds of thousands of distinct CDR3 sequences; 55% to 75% are singletons. This entry comes from a study of blood T cells in healthy people across ages. Study-level information: Per two T cells, template switching captured roughly one barcoded beta molecule.

Germline-derived CDR1 and CDR2 are MDHEN and SYDVKM. Trimming left V 0 bases short and J 2 bases short, with 17 bases between. The CDR3 has 18 residues. Regarding the study as a whole: Long-lived donors exceeded aged donors in naive CD4+ cells and diversity.

This TCR derives from a man aged 25 to 45 in good health. The rearrangement links TRBV28 to TRBJ2-1; tentatively, D is TRBD1 or TRBD2 (6 bases each). Source material: blood. The CDR3 region has the DNA TGTGCCAGCAGTTTATGGGGACTCCGACAGGATACCTACAATGAGCAGTTCTTC. Its protein is CASSLWGLRQDTYNEQFF.